This T cell receptor (beta chain) was captured by sequencing in a study of T cells in Graves' hyperthyroidism and ophthalmopathy. Trimming took 9 bases from V and 3 from J, leaving 27 bases between them. Germline CDR1 and CDR2: SNHLY and FYNNEI. The CDR3 contains 17 residues. This clonotype was seen more than once but under ten times. A much larger clonotype is one base distant, so this may be a read error. Amplification of TCR beta CDR3 regions used RNA as the template. The study used the HTBI primer set for a first-round RT-PCR of the TCR CDR3. TCRdb re-called the multiplex PCR reads through MiXCR, storing one row per CDR3 protein. The repertoire consists of about 400,000 distinct CDR3 sequences, with around 13% occurring once and the leading ten covering 15% to 20%. The source of the PBMCs was approximately 10 ml of fresh peripheral blood.

This clonotype was obtained from a woman aged 25 to 39 with Graves' ophthalmopathy. The V and J genes are TRBV2 and TRBJ2-7, with D hard to call. Sample: blood. CDR3 coding DNA: TGTGCCAGTCTAAACCCGCTGGCAAGGATGGAGAACTACGAGCAGTACTTC. Translation gives CASLNPLARMENYEQYF.